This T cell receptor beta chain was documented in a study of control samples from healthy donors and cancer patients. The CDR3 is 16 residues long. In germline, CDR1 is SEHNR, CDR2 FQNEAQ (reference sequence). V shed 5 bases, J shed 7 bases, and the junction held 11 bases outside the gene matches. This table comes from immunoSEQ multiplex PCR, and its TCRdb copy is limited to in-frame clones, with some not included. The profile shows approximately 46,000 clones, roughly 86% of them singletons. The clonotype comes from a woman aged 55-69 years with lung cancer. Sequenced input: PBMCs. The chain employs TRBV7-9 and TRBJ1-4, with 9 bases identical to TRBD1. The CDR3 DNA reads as TGTGCCAGCAGCCATCTACAGGGGGCAATCGGTGAAAAACTGTTTTTT. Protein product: CASSHLQGAIGEKLFF. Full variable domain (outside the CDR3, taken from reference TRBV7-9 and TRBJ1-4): DTGVSQNPRHKITKRGQNVTFRCDPISEHNRLYWYRQTLGQGPEFLTYFQNEAQLEKSRLLSDRFSAERPKGSFSTLEIQRTEQGDSAMYLCASSHLQGAIGEKLFFGSGTQLSVL.